Shown below are 27 T cell receptor beta chains from a single sample sequenced in a study of T cell responses to AZD1222 COVID-19 vaccine. Assay used: immunoSEQ multiplex PCR; TCRdb lists only in-frame clones, some missing. The data hold roughly 91,000 clones, with roughly nine tenths observed a single time. Sequencing was performed on peripheral blood, taken on day 0 of AZD1222 vaccination. These receptors originate from an adult in good health.

The chain joins TRBV3-1 (or the pseudogene TRBV3-2) to TRBJ2-2; D gene uncertain. Trimming pared 4 bases from V and 5 bases from J, leaving 14 bases between. CDR3 size: 15 residues. CDR1 and CDR2 (germline): LGHDT, YNNKEL (reference sequence). The CDR3 coding sequence is TGTGCCAGCAGCCCCCGGGTTGGCCTTACCGGGGAGCTGTTTTTT. As protein: CASSPRVGLTGELFF.

The chain combines TRBV11-3 with TRBJ2-5, with D hard to call. CDR1 is SGHNT and CDR2 is YENEEA in the germline V gene. Trimming left V 5 bases short and J 5 bases short, with 9 bases between. The CDR3 runs 12 residues. CDR3 sequence reads: CASSGIGETQYF. In DNA, the CDR3 is TGTGCCAGCAGCGGAATCGGCGAGACCCAGTACTTC.

V usage is TRBV9 and J usage is TRBJ1-2; D is possibly TRBD1 (6 bases). V was clipped by 4 bases and J by 0 bases, with 13 bases between them. The germline gives CDR1 SGDLS, CDR2 YYNGEE. This CDR3 spans 15 amino acids. In DNA form, the CDR3 reads TGTGCCAGCAGCTCAAGACAGGCCTCTAACTATGGCTACACCTTC. The encoded protein is CASSSRQASNYGYTF.

The chain combines TRBV6-5 with TRBJ1-5, with D unclear. V lost 0 bases to trimming and J lost 15 bases, with 9 bases between them. CDR3 length: 11 amino acids. Germline CDR1 MNHEY, CDR2 SVGAGI. The CDR3: CASSYSRIGHF. The DNA of the CDR3 is TGTGCCAGCAGTTACTCGAGGATTGGGCATTTT.

The chain couples TRBV7-2 to TRBJ1-1; weak D call: TRBD1 (5 bases). Germline values: CDR1 SGHTA, CDR2 FQGNSA. This CDR3 contains 16 residues. Trimming removed 5 bases at V and 4 bases at J, with 20 bases between. The CDR3 DNA reads as TGTGCCAGCAGCGCCCCCCGGACATTCCGGGGCACTGAAGCTTTCTTT. Its protein product is CASSAPRTFRGTEAFF.

The chain couples TRBV30 to TRBJ2-1, with 14 bases matching TRBD2. Germline CDR1 is GTSNPN and CDR2 is SVGIG (reference sequence). After removal of 2 bases from V and 8 bases from J, the junction contained 8 bases not matched to a gene. The CDR3 has 16 amino acids. CDR3 in amino acids: CAWSPGLAGGGDEQFF. CDR3 nucleotide sequence: TGTGCCTGGAGTCCTGGACTAGCGGGAGGCGGGGATGAGCAGTTCTTC.

The CDR3 region is CASRQDVGGVGYTF. In DNA, the CDR3 is TGTGCCAGTAGGCAGGATGTTGGAGGTGTTGGCTACACCTTC. The chain links TRBV19 to TRBJ1-2; no firm D call. There are 14 residues in the CDR3. Trimming took off 6 bases at V and 7 bases at J, with 18 bases between the two ends. Germline-derived CDR1 and CDR2 are LNHDA and SQIVND (reference sequence). Looking up the rest from reference TRBV19 and TRBJ1-2 gives the full variable domain: DGGITQSPKYLFRKEGQNVTLSCEQNLNHDAMYWYRQDPGQGLRLIYYSQIVNDFQKGDIAEGYSVSREKKESFPLTVTSAQKNPTAFYLCASRQDVGGVGYTFGSGTRLTVV.

The rearrangement joins TRBV7-9 to TRBJ2-3; 14 bases align to TRBD2. Germline lookup yields CDR1 SEHNR and CDR2 FQNEAQ (reference sequence). Unmatched junction bases numbered 8, after V lost 3 bases and J lost 0 bases. CDR3 length: 19 residues. CDR3 sequence: CASSFGLAGGLASTDTQYF. CDR3 coding DNA: TGTGCCAGCAGCTTTGGACTAGCGGGAGGACTTGCTAGCACAGATACGCAGTATTTT.

This chain links TRBV19 with TRBJ1-1; tentatively, D is TRBD1 (6 bases). Germline CDR1 LNHDA, CDR2 SQIVND (reference sequence). The CDR3 extends over 16 amino acids. V gave up 3 bases and J gave up 1 base, with 15 bases separating them. The CDR3 loop reads CASSIIGPGANTEAFF. The CDR3 region has the DNA TGTGCCAGTAGTATCATTGGCCCGGGGGCGAACACTGAAGCTTTCTTT.

The chain carries TRBV6-5 and TRBJ1-1; tentative D call: TRBD1 (5 bases). Trimming removed 8 bases from V and 9 bases from J, with 19 bases in between. This CDR3 comprises 13 residues. Germline values: CDR1 MNHEY, CDR2 SVGAGI. The CDR3: CASSLGHALQAFF. The CDR3 nucleotides read TGTGCCAGCTCCCTAGGACACGCGCTTCAAGCTTTCTTT.

A few counts support this clone. The chain has TRBV2 and TRBJ2-1; 7 bases are shared with TRBD2. With V trimmed by 5 bases and J by 5 bases, 0 bases remained unmatched. Germline-derived CDR1 and CDR2 are SNHLY and FYNNEI. There are 12 residues in the CDR3. The CDR3, as DNA: TGTGCCAGCAGTCTAGCGGACAATGAGCAGTTCTTC. Translation gives CASSLADNEQFF.

The chain carries TRBV7-3 and TRBJ2-1; 11 bases are a match to TRBD2. The V gene's germline CDR1 is SGHTA and CDR2 FQGTGA. V trimming: 7 bases; J trimming: 5 bases; junction bases outside the gene matches: 7. This CDR3 is built from 15 residues. The CDR3 sequence is CASTLGTSGDNEQFF. As DNA, the CDR3 is TGTGCCAGCACCCTTGGGACTAGCGGCGACAATGAGCAGTTCTTC.

V gene TRBV4-3 combines with J gene TRBJ2-4, with D perhaps matching TRBD1 or TRBD2 (5 bases each). Deletions cut 2 bases from V and 5 bases from J, with 13 bases between. The CDR3 consists of 15 residues. In germline, CDR1 is LGHNA, CDR2 YSLEER. The CDR3 loop is CASSQNPGDQNIQYF. As DNA, the CDR3 is TGCGCCAGCAGCCAAAATCCTGGGGACCAAAACATTCAGTACTTC.

The genes are TRBV24-1 and TRBJ2-2, with D perhaps TRBD2 (5 bases). With 2 bases removed from V and 4 bases from J, the gap between germline ends came to 16 bases. This CDR3 is built from 17 residues. Per the germline V gene, CDR1 is KGHDR and CDR2 is SFDVKD. CDR3 sequence: CATSDSGRTRGTGELFF. The CDR3 DNA reads as TGTGCCACCAGTGATTCTGGGAGAACTCGAGGCACCGGGGAGCTGTTTTTT.

The genes are TRBV19 and TRBJ1-4; no definite D call. V lost 6 bases and J lost 4, with 15 bases in between. The CDR3 is 15 amino acids. Germline CDR1 reads LNHDA; CDR2 reads SQIVND (reference sequence). CDR3 coding DNA: TGTGCCAGTAGCAAAGCCCCCGGCGGTAATGAAAAACTGTTTTTT. Translating gives CASSKAPGGNEKLFF.

The chain carries TRBV29-1 and TRBJ1-1; 10 nucleotides match TRBD1. From germline, CDR1 is SQVTM and CDR2 ANQGSEA. The CDR3 spans 13 residues. J gave up 7 bases and V 3 bases, and 5 bases lay outside the gene matches. The CDR3 here is CSVEATGGVEAFF. In nucleotides, the CDR3 is TGCAGCGTTGAGGCGACAGGGGGCGTTGAAGCTTTCTTT.

This clone was observed a single time. The chain carries TRBV5-1 and TRBJ2-1; TRBD2 aligns across 10 bases. Trimming removed 3 bases from V and 5 bases from J; junction bases left unmatched: 5. The CDR3 runs to 15 residues. Germline V gene data show CDR1 as SGHRS and CDR2 as YFSETQ. The CDR3 DNA follows: TGCGCCAGCAGCTACACTAGCGGGGCGGACAATGAGCAGTTCTTC. Protein product: CASSYTSGADNEQFF.

The J gene is TRBJ2-5, the V gene TRBV7-9, with D unresolved. This CDR3 spans 13 amino acids. Germline V lookup: CDR1 SEHNR, CDR2 FQNEAQ (reference sequence). Trimming stripped 1 base from V and 5 bases from J, with 8 bases between. DNA for the CDR3: TGTGCCAGCAGCTTAGTAGGGTTGGAGACCCAGTACTTC. This encodes CASSLVGLETQYF.

The V and J genes are TRBV4-1 and TRBJ1-4, with 8 nucleotides matching TRBD1. Trimming cost V 1 base and J 5 bases; bases outside gene matches: 9. Germline assignment: CDR1 MGHRA and CDR2 YSYEKL. This CDR3 region has 17 residues. CDR3 region: CASSQVETGGGNEKLFF. The CDR3 DNA follows: TGCGCCAGCAGCCAAGTCGAAACAGGGGGAGGGAATGAAAAACTGTTTTTT.

The chain carries TRBV11-2 and TRBJ2-3; no firm D call. The CDR3 has 19 residues. The V and J ends lost 6 bases and 0 bases respectively, with 25 bases between them. CDR1 SGHAT and CDR2 FQNNGV come from the germline V gene. CDR3 amino acids: CASSRRAFRGDTSTDTQYF. As DNA, the CDR3 is TGTGCCAGCAGTCGTCGGGCCTTTCGCGGAGATACTAGCACAGATACGCAGTATTTT.

The chain is built from TRBV5-6 and TRBJ1-1; TRBD1 matches 7 bases. The CDR3 has 15 residues. Germline CDR1 is SGHDT and CDR2 is YYEEEE. J was trimmed by 5 bases and V by 1 base; bases with no gene match: 8. The CDR3 DNA is TGTGCCAGCAGCTTGTTGGCAGGGGGTAATACTGAAGCTTTCTTT. Translated: CASSLLAGGNTEAFF. Filled out from reference TRBV5-6 and TRBJ1-1, the complete variable domain reads DAGVTQSPTHLIKTRGQQVTLRCSPKSGHDTVSWYQQALGQGPQFIFQYYEEEERQRGNFPDRFSGHQFPNYSSELNVNALLLGDSALYLCASSLLAGGNTEAFFGQGTRLTVV.

The chain joins TRBV2 to TRBJ1-1; 11 nucleotides line up with TRBD1. The CDR3 contains 15 residues. The V gene end was trimmed by 2 bases and the J gene end by 6 bases; junction bases not matched to a gene: 5. CDR1 is SNHLY and CDR2 is FYNNEI in the germline V gene. CDR3 sequence reads: CASSETGTGGAEAFF. Here the CDR3 DNA reads TGTGCCAGCAGTGAAACCGGGACAGGGGGGGCTGAAGCTTTCTTT. The whole variable domain, filled in from reference TRBV2 and TRBJ1-1, reads EPEVTQTPSHQVTQMGQEVILRCVPISNHLYFYWYRQILGQKVEFLVSFYNNEISEKSEIFDDQFSVERPDGSNFTLKIRSTKLEDSAMYFCASSETGTGGAEAFFGQGTRLTVV.

This sequence joins TRBV12-3 or TRBV12-4 and TRBJ2-1; 7 positions match TRBD2. J was trimmed by 6 bases and V by 4 bases; bases with no gene match: 3. This CDR3 is 13 amino acids long. The CDR3 DNA reads TGTGCCAGCAGTTGGACTAGTCCCAATGAGCAGTTCTTC. Encoded protein: CASSWTSPNEQFF.

A note on this clone: A read error may produce the germline difference seen at one junction end. V and J are TRBV5-1 and TRBJ2-3; D might be TRBD1 (6 bases). Germline V gene sequence: CDR1 SGHRS, CDR2 YFSETQ. The CDR3 has 17 amino acids. The CDR3 protein is CASSPDPAGVGTDTQYF. The DNA for the CDR3 is TGTGCCAGCAGCCCGGATCCCGCAGGGGTAGGCACAGATACGCAGTATTTT.

The chain is built from TRBV7-2 and TRBJ1-3; D call uncertain. This CDR3 has 15 amino acids. V shed 5 bases and J shed 0 bases, with 11 bases lying between them. The germline V gene has CDR1 SGHTA and CDR2 FQGNSA. CDR3: CASSTQTGSGNTIYF. The CDR3 DNA reads as TGTGCCAGCAGCACTCAGACGGGCTCTGGAAACACCATATATTTT.

This chain uses TRBV5-5 with TRBJ1-2; 8 nucleotides match TRBD1. This CDR3 has 14 residues. The J segment lost 6 bases and the V segment lost 5 bases, leaving 9 bases of the junction unmatched. Germline V gives CDR1 SGHKS, CDR2 YYEKEE (reference sequence). CDR3 DNA sequence: TGTGCCAGCAGGTTGCCAGGGGGCGCCCATGGCTACACCTTC. Translation gives CASRLPGGAHGYTF. Full variable domain (rest looked up from reference TRBV5-5 and TRBJ1-2): DAGVTQSPTHLIKTRGQQVTLRCSPISGHKSVSWYQQVLGQGPQFIFQYYEKEERGRGNFPDRFSARQFPNYSSELNVNALLLGDSALYLCASRLPGGAHGYTFGSGTRLTVV.

V usage is TRBV6-6 and J usage is TRBJ1-5; D is possibly TRBD1 (5 bases). V was cut by 4 bases and J by 9 bases, with 16 bases left in between. Germline assignment: CDR1 MNHNY and CDR2 SVGAGI (reference sequence). The CDR3 runs 14 residues. The CDR3 bases are TGTGCCAGCAGTTCCGACAGCGGTTATGGGCCCCAGCATTTT. This translates into CASSSDSGYGPQHF.